This passage covers 18 T cell receptor beta chains from one sample sequenced in a study of spatial heterogeneity in lung cancer. The sample's time point: sample taken at primary tumor resection. TCRs were sequenced from unsorted whole RNA of tumor, nontumor lung or PBMC. TCRdb reprocessed the 5' RACE reads via MiXCR and lists one record per CDR3 protein. The data hold roughly 3,700 distinct CDR3 sequences, with 16% observed a single time. The source material was PBMCs, sampled at surgery. These receptor sequences come from a male donor with early-stage non-small cell lung cancer.

This clonotype came up many times. The chain is built from TRBV5-1 and TRBJ2-4; 15 positions match TRBD2. Germline V gives CDR1 SGHRS, CDR2 YFSETQ. CDR3 length: 19 amino acids. With 4 bases clipped from V and 0 bases from J, the junction kept 8 bases outside the gene matches. CDR3 sequence reads: CASSPTGLAGGLAKNIQYF. CDR3 DNA sequence: TGCGCCAGCAGCCCAACGGGACTAGCGGGGGGACTAGCCAAAAACATTCAGTACTTC.

There are many counts of this clonotype. The chain joins TRBV6-2 or TRBV6-3 to TRBJ2-1; 14 nucleotides agree with TRBD2. The CDR3 contains 15 residues. The germline V gene has CDR1 MNHEY and CDR2 SVGEGT. V lost 4 bases, J lost 7 bases, and 3 bases stayed unmatched. The CDR3 sequence: CASSSRTSGRNEQFF. The CDR3 DNA reads as TGTGCCAGCAGTTCGCGGACTAGCGGGAGGAATGAGCAGTTCTTC.

This clonotype was recorded many times. The chain combines TRBV6-6 with TRBJ2-5, with D perhaps TRBD2 (7 bases). Germline-derived CDR1 and CDR2 are MNHNY and SVGAGI (reference sequence). Deletions cut 6 bases from V and 4 bases from J, with 15 bases between. The length of the CDR3 is 14 residues. The CDR3 DNA follows: TGTGCCAGCAGCCCGGGGAGGGGGTCAGAGACCCAGTACTTC. It is translated as CASSPGRGSETQYF.

This clonotype is labeled as large. The chain has TRBV9 and TRBJ2-7; 7 bases line up with TRBD1. CDR3 length equals 15 residues. V lost 0 bases, J lost 2 bases, and 5 bases stayed unmatched. Germline CDR1 reads SGDLS; CDR2 reads YYNGEE. The CDR3 sequence: CASSVGGDSTYEQYF. CDR3 in DNA: TGTGCCAGCAGCGTAGGAGGGGACAGTACCTACGAGCAGTACTTC.

A few counts support this clonotype. The chain combines TRBV19 with TRBJ1-5; TRBD1 matches 9 bases. V shed 7 bases, J shed 4 bases, and the junction held 17 bases outside the gene matches. The CDR3 contains 18 residues. Per germline, CDR1 LNHDA and CDR2 SQIVND (reference sequence). The CDR3 protein is CASTYPPGTGLDNQPQHF. The DNA of the CDR3 is TGTGCCAGTACCTACCCCCCCGGGACAGGGTTGGATAATCAGCCCCAGCATTTT.

By sample fraction, this clonotype is medium-sized. The gene calls are TRBV5-4 and TRBJ2-1; 8 bases are a match to TRBD2. V was pared by 5 bases and J by 7 bases, with 11 bases of the junction left unmatched. The CDR3 length is 15 residues. Germline CDR1 reads SGHNT; CDR2 reads YYREEE (reference sequence). The CDR3, as DNA: TGTGCCAGCAGGAACGCGGGGGGCTTCGGGAATGAGCAGTTCTTC. It codes for CASRNAGGFGNEQFF.

The chain links TRBV20-1 to TRBJ2-1, with no clear D. V was cut by 3 bases and J by 0 bases, with 18 bases left in between. The CDR3 covers 17 residues. Germline CDR1 and CDR2: DFQATT and SNEGSKA (reference sequence). As DNA, the CDR3 is TGCAGTGCTAGTGACATGGGCCGGGCGAGCTCCTACAATGAGCAGTTCTTC. This encodes CSASDMGRASSYNEQFF.

In its sample, this clonotype was seen many times. The V gene is TRBV24-1, the J gene TRBJ2-1, with no clear D. The V and J ends lost 5 bases and 12 bases respectively, with 13 bases between them. The germline V gene encodes CDR1 KGHDR and CDR2 SFDVKD. The CDR3 is 12 residues long. In DNA, the CDR3 is TGTGCCACCAGTGGATCTACGCGCCCGCAGTTCTTC. As protein: CATSGSTRPQFF.

This clonotype was counted only a few times. The chain uses TRBV20-1 and TRBJ1-1; D possibly corresponds to TRBD1 (5 bases). This CDR3 has 13 amino acids. Germline CDR1 reads DFQATT; CDR2 reads SNEGSKA (reference sequence). Between the trimmed V and J ends, which lost 4 bases and 5 bases, there was a span of 14 bases. The CDR3 region is CSAINPGTTEAFF. In DNA, the CDR3 is TGCAGTGCTATCAACCCTGGGACGACTGAAGCTTTCTTT.

The table lists this clonotype with many counts. The chain carries TRBV6-4 and TRBJ1-4; D uncertain. The CDR3 length is 17 residues. Trimming cost V 7 bases and J 6 bases, with 24 bases left between them. Germline values: CDR1 MRHNA, CDR2 SNTAGT. As DNA, the CDR3 is TGTGCCAGCACCGCGAAAAACCAGGCGCCGATGTATGAAAAACTGTTTTTT. Translating gives CASTAKNQAPMYEKLFF.

The rearrangement links TRBV12-3 or TRBV12-4 to TRBJ1-1; D ambiguous. Trimming took off 10 bases at V and 5 bases at J, with 17 bases between the two ends. The CDR3 spans 13 residues. CDR3 nucleotides: TGTGCCATACGACCCCCGCCAATTACTGAAGCTTTCTTT. Amino acids: CAIRPPPITEAFF.

This clonotype came up many times. This CDR3 reads CASRGIHEQFF. The CDR3 DNA reads TGTGCCAGCAGGGGAATTCATGAGCAGTTCTTC. The V gene is TRBV2, the J gene TRBJ2-1; unclear D gene. The CDR3 covers 11 residues. V was shortened by 6 bases and J by 8 bases, with 8 bases between the two germline ends. Germline V gene lookup returns CDR1 SNHLY and CDR2 FYNNEI.

There are many counts of this clonotype. This rearrangement joins TRBV20-1 to TRBJ2-7; 8 bases agree with TRBD2. The V gene end was trimmed by 3 bases and the J gene end by 0 bases; junction bases not matched to a gene: 13. Germline CDR1 DFQATT, CDR2 SNEGSKA (reference sequence). The CDR3 is 17 amino acids. The CDR3: CSASPLVGRGNSYEQYF. Here the CDR3 DNA reads TGCAGTGCTAGTCCCCTAGTCGGGAGGGGGAACTCCTACGAGCAGTACTTC.

The rearrangement joins TRBV28 to TRBJ1-5; no clear D gene. The germline CDR1 and CDR2 sequences are MDHEN and SYDVKM. V shed 6 bases and J shed 0 bases, with 12 bases lying between them. The CDR3 extends over 15 amino acids. The CDR3 region is CASRPTLYSNQPQHF. DNA of the CDR3: TGTGCCAGCAGGCCGACACTTTATAGCAATCAGCCCCAGCATTTT.

In this sample, this clonotype turned up many times. V and J are TRBV3-1 and TRBJ2-3, with 11 bases that match TRBD2. Trimming removed 3 bases from V and 3 bases from J; junction bases left unmatched: 11. Germline V CDR1 and CDR2: LGHDT, YNNKEL (reference sequence). CDR3 size: 18 residues. CDR3 sequence (DNA): TGTGCCAGCAGCCAGGGTTGGATCGGACTAGCGGGTACAGATACGCAGTATTTT. Residues: CASSQGWIGLAGTDTQYF.

Ten or more counts support this clonotype. The V call is TRBV6-4, the J call TRBJ1-5; TRBD1 might be the D (5 bases). V was pared by 0 bases and J by 5 bases, with 17 bases between. This CDR3 comprises 17 residues. Germline V lookup: CDR1 MRHNA, CDR2 SNTAGT. This CDR3 is CASSDSIQAIGDQPQHF. Here the CDR3 DNA reads TGTGCCAGCAGTGACTCGATCCAGGCCATAGGGGATCAGCCCCAGCATTTT.

This clonotype was seen repeatedly, ten times or more. This chain connects TRBV28 to TRBJ2-7; D is perhaps TRBD1 (6 bases). Per germline, CDR1 MDHEN and CDR2 SYDVKM. V gave up 3 bases and J gave up 6 bases, with 12 bases separating them. The CDR3 length is 13 residues. DNA of the CDR3: TGTGCCAGCAGTTTTACAGGGTTGATCGAGCAGTACTTC. This encodes CASSFTGLIEQYF.

By share, this clonotype counts as medium-sized (0.01 to 0.1%). This chain joins TRBV5-5 and TRBJ2-2, with D tentatively TRBD1 (5 bases). V was trimmed by 3 bases and J by 5 bases, leaving 14 bases between them. The CDR3 is made up of 15 amino acids. The V gene's germline CDR1 is SGHKS and CDR2 YYEKEE (reference sequence). CDR3 nucleotide sequence: TGTGCCAGCAGCTCGGGCCAGGGTGAAACCGGGGAGCTGTTTTTT. It is translated as CASSSGQGETGELFF.